The 2 T cell receptor beta chains below come from one sample, sequenced in a study of T cells in Graves' hyperthyroidism and ophthalmopathy (dated by TCRdb to 2018 to 2020). Libraries were prepared through multiplex PCR. Sequencing was performed on an Illumina HiSeq 2000. TCR beta CDR3 regions were amplified from RNA transcripts. A first-round RT-PCR of the TCR CDR3 used the HTBI primer set with the Qiagen OneStep RT-PCR kit. TCRdb applied fastp at Q25 and MiXCR to the public reads, then kept only in-frame beta chains. For every CDR3 protein sequence, its rows merge into one entry that carries the most common genes and DNA. Here the sample has about 480,000 distinct CDR3 sequences; roughly 23% occur a single time. Under 55% of the sample goes to the ten largest clones. The sequenced sample was blood. Receptors originate from a woman in her 70s with Graves' ophthalmopathy.

The chain carries TRBV30 and TRBJ2-7; TRBD2 matches 7 bases. V shed 5 bases, J shed 3 bases, and the junction held 13 bases outside the gene matches. This CDR3 region has 15 residues. CDR1 GTSNPN and CDR2 SVGIG come from the germline V gene (reference sequence). The CDR3 bases are TGTGCCTGGGGAAGGGAGGGAGGTTCCTACTACGAGCAGTACTTC. Amino acids: CAWGREGGSYYEQYF.

The rearrangement links TRBV6-2 or TRBV6-3 to TRBJ2-7; 7 nucleotides agree with TRBD2. The CDR3 spans 16 residues. Germline V gene sequence: CDR1 MNHEY, CDR2 SVGEGT. J was trimmed by 1 base and V by 4 bases; bases with no gene match: 10. CDR3 coding DNA: TGTGCCAGCAGTTTGGTACGGGCTAGCGGTTCCTACGAGCAGTACTTC. Its protein is CASSLVRASGSYEQYF.